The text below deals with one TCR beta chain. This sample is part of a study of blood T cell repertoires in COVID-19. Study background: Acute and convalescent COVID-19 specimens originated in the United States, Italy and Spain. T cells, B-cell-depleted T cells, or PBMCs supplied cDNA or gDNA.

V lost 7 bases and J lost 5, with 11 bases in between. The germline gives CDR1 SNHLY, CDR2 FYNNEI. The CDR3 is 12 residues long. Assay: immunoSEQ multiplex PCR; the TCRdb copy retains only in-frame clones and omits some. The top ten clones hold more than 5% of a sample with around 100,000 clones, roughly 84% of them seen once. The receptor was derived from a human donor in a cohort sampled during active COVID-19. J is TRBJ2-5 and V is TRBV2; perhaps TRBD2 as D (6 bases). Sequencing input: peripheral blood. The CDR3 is CASTTSMETQYF. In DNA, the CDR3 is TGTGCCAGCACAACTAGCATGGAGACCCAGTACTTC.